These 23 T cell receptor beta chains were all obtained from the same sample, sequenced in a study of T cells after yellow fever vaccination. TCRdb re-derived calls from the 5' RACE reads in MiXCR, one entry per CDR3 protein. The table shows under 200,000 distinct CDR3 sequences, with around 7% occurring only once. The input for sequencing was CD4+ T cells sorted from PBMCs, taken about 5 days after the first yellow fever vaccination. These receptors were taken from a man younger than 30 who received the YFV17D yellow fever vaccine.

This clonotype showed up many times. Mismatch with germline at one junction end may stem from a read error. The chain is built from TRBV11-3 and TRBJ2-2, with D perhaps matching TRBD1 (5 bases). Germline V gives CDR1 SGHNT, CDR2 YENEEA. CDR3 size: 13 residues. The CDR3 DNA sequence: TGTGCCAGCAGCCTAGACAGACTCGGGGAGCTGTTTTTT. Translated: CASSLDRLGELFF.

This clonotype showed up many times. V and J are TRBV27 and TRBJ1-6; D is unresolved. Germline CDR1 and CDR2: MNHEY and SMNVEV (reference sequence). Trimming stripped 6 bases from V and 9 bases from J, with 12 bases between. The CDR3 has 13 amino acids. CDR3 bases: TGTGCCAGCAGGCTCTCCGAGGGTTCACCCCTCCACTTT. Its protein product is CASRLSEGSPLHF.

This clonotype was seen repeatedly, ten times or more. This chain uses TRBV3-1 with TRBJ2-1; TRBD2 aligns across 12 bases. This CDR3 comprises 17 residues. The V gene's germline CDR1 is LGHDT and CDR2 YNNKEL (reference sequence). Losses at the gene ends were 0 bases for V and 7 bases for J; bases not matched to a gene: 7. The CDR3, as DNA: TGTGCCAGCAGCCAAGATGTAACTAGCGGGGGGCTAAATGAGCAGTTCTTC. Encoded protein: CASSQDVTSGGLNEQFF.

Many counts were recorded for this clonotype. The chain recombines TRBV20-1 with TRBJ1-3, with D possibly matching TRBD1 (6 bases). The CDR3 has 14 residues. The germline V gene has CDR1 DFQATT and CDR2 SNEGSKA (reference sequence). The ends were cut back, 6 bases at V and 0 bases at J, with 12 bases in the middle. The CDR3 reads CSAKDRSSGNTIYF. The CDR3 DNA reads TGCAGTGCCAAGGACAGAAGCTCTGGAAACACCATATATTTT.

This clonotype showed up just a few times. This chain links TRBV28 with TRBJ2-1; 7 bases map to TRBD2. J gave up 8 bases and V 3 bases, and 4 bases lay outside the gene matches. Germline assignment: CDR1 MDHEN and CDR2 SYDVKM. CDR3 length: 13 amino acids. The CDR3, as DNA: TGTGCCAGCAGTTTGGGGAGGGAACATGAGCAGTTCTTC. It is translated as CASSLGREHEQFF. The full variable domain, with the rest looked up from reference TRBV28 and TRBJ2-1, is DVKVTQSSRYLVKRTGEKVFLECVQDMDHENMFWYRQDPGLGLRLIYFSYDVKMKEKGDIPEGYSVSREKKERFSLILESASTNQTSMYLCASSLGREHEQFFGPGTRLTVL.

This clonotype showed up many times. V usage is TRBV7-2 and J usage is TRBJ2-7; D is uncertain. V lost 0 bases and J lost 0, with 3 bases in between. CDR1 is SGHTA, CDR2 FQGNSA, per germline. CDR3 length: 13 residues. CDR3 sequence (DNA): TGTGCCAGCAGCTTAGCCTCCTCCTACGAGCAGTACTTC. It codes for CASSLASSYEQYF.

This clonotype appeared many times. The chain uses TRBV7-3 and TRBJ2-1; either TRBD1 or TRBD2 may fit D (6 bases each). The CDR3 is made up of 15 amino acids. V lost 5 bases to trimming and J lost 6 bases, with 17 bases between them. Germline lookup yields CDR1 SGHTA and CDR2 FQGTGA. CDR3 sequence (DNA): TGTGCCAGCAGCCGTTCGGGGGCTGCTAGCAATGAGCAGTTCTTC. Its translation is CASSRSGAASNEQFF. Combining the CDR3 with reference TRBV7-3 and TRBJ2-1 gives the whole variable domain GAGVSQTPSNKVTEKGKYVELRCDPISGHTALYWYRQSLGQGPEFLIYFQGTGAADDSGLPNDRFFAVRPEGSVSTLKIQRTERGDSAVYLCASSRSGAASNEQFFGPGTRLTVL.

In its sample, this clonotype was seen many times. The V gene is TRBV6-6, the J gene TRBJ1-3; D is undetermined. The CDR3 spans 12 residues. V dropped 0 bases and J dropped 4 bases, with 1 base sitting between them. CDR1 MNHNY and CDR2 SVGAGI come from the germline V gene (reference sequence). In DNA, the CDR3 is TGTGCCAGCAGTTACTCAGGAAACACCATATATTTT. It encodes CASSYSGNTIYF.

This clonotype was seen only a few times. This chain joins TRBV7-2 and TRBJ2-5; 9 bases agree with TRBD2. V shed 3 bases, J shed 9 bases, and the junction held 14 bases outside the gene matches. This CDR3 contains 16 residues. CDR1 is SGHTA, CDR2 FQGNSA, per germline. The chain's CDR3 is CASSLDSGGHNGPQYF. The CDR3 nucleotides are TGTGCCAGCAGCTTGGATAGCGGGGGCCACAACGGTCCCCAGTACTTC.

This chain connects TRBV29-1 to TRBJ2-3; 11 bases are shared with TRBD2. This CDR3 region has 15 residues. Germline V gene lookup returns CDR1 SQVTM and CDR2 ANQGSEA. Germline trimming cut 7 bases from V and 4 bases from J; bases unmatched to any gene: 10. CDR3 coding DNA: TGCAGCGCTGCGTTGGGGACTAGCGGACCAGATACGCAGTATTTT. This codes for CSAALGTSGPDTQYF.

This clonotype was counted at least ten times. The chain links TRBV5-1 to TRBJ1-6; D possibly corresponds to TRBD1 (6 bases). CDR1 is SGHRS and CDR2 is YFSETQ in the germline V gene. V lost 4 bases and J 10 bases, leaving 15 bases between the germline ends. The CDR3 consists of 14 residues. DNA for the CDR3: TGCGCCAGCAGCCCGGGGGACACAGGGTCACCCCTCCACTTT. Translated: CASSPGDTGSPLHF.

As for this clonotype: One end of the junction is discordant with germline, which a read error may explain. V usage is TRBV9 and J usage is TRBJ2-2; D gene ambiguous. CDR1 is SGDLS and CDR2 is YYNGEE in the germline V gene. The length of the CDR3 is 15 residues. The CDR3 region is CASTPTIELTGQLFF. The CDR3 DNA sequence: TGTGCCAGCACCCCTACCATAGAGCTCACCGGGCAGCTGTTTTTT.

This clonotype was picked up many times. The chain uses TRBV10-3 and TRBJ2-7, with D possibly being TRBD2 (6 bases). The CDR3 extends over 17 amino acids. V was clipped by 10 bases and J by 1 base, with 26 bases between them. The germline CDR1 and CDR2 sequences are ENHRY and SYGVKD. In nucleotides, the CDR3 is TGTGCCACCTACAACGGATTTGCGGGGTCATCGTCCTACGAGCAGTACTTC. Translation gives CATYNGFAGSSSYEQYF.

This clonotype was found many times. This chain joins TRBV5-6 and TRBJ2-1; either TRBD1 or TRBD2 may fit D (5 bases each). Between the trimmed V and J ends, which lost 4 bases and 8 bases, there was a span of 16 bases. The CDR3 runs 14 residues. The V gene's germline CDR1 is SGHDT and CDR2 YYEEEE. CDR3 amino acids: CASSLAGTADEQFF. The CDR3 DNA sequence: TGTGCCAGCAGCCTTGCTGGGACCGCGGATGAGCAGTTCTTC. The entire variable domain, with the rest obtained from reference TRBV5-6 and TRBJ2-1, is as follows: DAGVTQSPTHLIKTRGQQVTLRCSPKSGHDTVSWYQQALGQGPQFIFQYYEEEERQRGNFPDRFSGHQFPNYSSELNVNALLLGDSALYLCASSLAGTADEQFFGPGTRLTVL.

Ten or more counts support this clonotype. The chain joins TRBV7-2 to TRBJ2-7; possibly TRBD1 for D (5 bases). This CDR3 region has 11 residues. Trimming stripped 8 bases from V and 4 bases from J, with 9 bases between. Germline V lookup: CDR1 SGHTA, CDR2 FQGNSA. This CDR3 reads CASGRAYEQYF. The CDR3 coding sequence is TGTGCCAGCGGCAGGGCATACGAGCAGTACTTC.

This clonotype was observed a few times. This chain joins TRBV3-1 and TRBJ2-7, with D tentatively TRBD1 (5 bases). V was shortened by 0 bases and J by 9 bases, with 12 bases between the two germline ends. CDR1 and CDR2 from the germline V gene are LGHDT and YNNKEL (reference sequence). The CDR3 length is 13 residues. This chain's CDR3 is CASSQDQGNAQYF. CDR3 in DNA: TGTGCCAGCAGCCAAGATCAGGGCAACGCGCAGTACTTC.

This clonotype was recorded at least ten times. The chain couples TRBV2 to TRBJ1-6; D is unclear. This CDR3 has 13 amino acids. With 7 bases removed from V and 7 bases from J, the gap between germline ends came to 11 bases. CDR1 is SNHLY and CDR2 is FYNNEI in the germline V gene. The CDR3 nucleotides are TGTGCCAGCACTGTGCAGGTCAATTCACCCCTCCACTTT. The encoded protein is CASTVQVNSPLHF. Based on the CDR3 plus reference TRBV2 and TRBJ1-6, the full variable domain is EPEVTQTPSHQVTQMGQEVILRCVPISNHLYFYWYRQILGQKVEFLVSFYNNEISEKSEIFDDQFSVERPDGSNFTLKIRSTKLEDSAMYFCASTVQVNSPLHFGNGTRLTVT.

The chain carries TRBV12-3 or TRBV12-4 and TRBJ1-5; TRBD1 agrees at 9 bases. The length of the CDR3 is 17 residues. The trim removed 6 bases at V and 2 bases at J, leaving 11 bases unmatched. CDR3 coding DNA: TGTGCCAGCAGCCCCGGGACAGGGTTCGGAGGCAATCAGCCCCAGCATTTT. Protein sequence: CASSPGTGFGGNQPQHF.

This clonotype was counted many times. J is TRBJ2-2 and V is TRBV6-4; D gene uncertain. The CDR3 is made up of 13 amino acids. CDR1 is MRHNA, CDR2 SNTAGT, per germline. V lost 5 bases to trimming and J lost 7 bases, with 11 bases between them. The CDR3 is CASSPYRNGELFF. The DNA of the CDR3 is TGTGCCAGCAGTCCGTACCGTAACGGGGAGCTGTTTTTT.

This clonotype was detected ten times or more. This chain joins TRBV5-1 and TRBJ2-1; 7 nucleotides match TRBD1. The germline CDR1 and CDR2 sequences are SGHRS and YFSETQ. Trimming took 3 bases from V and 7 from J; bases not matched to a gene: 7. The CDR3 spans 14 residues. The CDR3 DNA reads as TGCGCCAGCAGCTGGGACAGCCAAAAGAATGAGCAGTTCTTC. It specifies CASSWDSQKNEQFF.

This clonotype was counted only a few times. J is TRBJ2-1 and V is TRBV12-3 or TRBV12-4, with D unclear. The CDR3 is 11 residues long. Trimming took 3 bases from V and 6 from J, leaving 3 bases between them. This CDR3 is CASSFINEQFF. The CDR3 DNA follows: TGTGCCAGCAGTTTTATCAATGAGCAGTTCTTC.

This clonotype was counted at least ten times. The CDR3 loop reads CASSANPGIMNTEAFF. CDR3 nucleotides: TGTGCCAGCAGCGCTAACCCCGGAATAATGAACACTGAAGCTTTCTTT. This rearrangement joins TRBV14 to TRBJ1-1, with D hard to call. The CDR3 is 16 residues long. V was clipped by 5 bases and J by 0 bases, with 16 bases between them. The germline gives CDR1 SGHDN, CDR2 FVKESK.

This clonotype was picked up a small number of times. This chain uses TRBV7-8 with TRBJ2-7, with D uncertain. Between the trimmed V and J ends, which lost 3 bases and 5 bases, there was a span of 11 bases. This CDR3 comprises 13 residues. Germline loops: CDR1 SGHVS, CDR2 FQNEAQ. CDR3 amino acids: CASSFSQSNEQYV. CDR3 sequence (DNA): TGTGCCAGCAGCTTCAGTCAAAGCAACGAGCAGTACGTC.